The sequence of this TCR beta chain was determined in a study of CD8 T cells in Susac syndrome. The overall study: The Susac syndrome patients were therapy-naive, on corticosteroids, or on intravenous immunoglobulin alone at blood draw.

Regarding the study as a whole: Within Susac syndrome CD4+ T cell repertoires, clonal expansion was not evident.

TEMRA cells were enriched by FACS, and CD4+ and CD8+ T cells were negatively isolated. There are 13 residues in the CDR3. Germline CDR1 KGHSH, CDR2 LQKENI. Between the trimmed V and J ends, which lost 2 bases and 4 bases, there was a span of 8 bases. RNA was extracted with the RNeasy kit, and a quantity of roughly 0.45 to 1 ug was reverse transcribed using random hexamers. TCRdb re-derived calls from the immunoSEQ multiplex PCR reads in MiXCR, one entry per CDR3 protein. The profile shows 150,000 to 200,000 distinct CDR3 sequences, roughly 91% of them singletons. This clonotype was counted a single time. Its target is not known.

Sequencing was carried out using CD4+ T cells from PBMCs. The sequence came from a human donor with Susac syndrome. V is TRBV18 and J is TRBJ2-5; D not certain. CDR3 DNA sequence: TGTGCCAGCTCACCAGTCCAGGCAGAGACCCAGTACTTC. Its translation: CASSPVQAETQYF.